The 13 T cell receptor beta chains below all came from one sample that was sequenced in a study of blood T cell repertoires in COVID-19. Sequencing was performed with immunoSEQ multiplex PCR; in TCRdb, only in-frame clones are kept and a portion is missing. Of fewer than 95,000 clones listed, 86% were seen once; the top ten hold around a quarter. The sample comprised peripheral blood. The receptor set was obtained from a man aged 50 to 59 with active or convalescent COVID-19.

CDR3 nucleotides: TGTGCCAGCAGCCGGACTAGCGGGGGGGCAGTCAGGTACGAGCAGTACTTC. Translating gives CASSRTSGGAVRYEQYF. V and J are TRBV3-1 (or the pseudogene TRBV3-2) and TRBJ2-7; 15 nucleotides agree with TRBD2. Looked up from germline, CDR1 is LGHDT and CDR2 is YNNKEL (reference sequence). V trimming: 4 bases; J trimming: 4 bases; junction bases outside the gene matches: 8. This CDR3 comprises 17 residues.

The rearrangement links TRBV6-5 to TRBJ2-1, with 7 bases matching TRBD2. The germline gives CDR1 MNHEY, CDR2 SVGAGI. The J segment lost 9 bases and the V segment lost 2 bases, leaving 7 bases of the junction unmatched. The length of the CDR3 is 14 residues. The CDR3 spells CASSYRGSQVEQFF. The DNA of the CDR3 is TGTGCCAGCAGTTACCGCGGGAGCCAAGTTGAGCAGTTCTTC.

The chain combines TRBV10-3 with TRBJ1-3; no clear D gene. The CDR3 length is 14 residues. The germline V gene encodes CDR1 ENHRY and CDR2 SYGVKD. V was cut by 0 bases and J by 4 bases, with 7 bases left in between. CDR3 in DNA: TGTGCCATCAGTGAGTCGATGGAGGGAAACACCATATATTTT. It encodes CAISESMEGNTIYF.

The rearrangement uses TRBV15 and TRBJ2-2; D is undetermined. Germline V gene data show CDR1 as LNHNV and CDR2 as YYDKDF (reference sequence). Trimming removed 5 bases from V and 0 bases from J, with 16 bases in between. This CDR3 contains 17 residues. The CDR3 DNA follows: TGTGCCACCAGCTCAAGACACGAGAGAACGAACACCGGGGAGCTGTTTTTT. Translation: CATSSRHERTNTGELFF.

The J gene is TRBJ2-7, the V gene TRBV21-1; no check of the table's D call, TRBD1, against the DNA was made. TRBV21-1 is recorded as a pseudogene. The CDR3 length is 14 residues. The chain's CDR3 is CASSKGQSSYEQYF. The CDR3 bases are TGTGCCAGCAGCAAAGGACAGAGCTCCTACGAGCAGTACTTC.

The chain employs TRBV5-1 and TRBJ1-1, with D perhaps matching TRBD1 (6 bases). The CDR3 spans 16 residues. V lost 4 bases to trimming and J lost 4 bases, with 20 bases between them. Germline V gene sequence: CDR1 SGHRS, CDR2 YFSETQ. The CDR3 is CASSPVGRGRVTEAFF. The CDR3 coding sequence is TGCGCCAGCAGCCCCGTCGGAAGGGGGAGGGTCACTGAAGCTTTCTTT. Using reference TRBV5-1 and TRBJ1-1 for the parts outside the CDR3, the full variable domain is KAGVTQTPRYLIKTRGQQVTLSCSPISGHRSVSWYQQTPGQGLQFLFEYFSETQRNKGNFPGRFSGRQFSNSRSEMNVSTLELGDSALYLCASSPVGRGRVTEAFFGQGTRLTVV.

This clone was seen just once. This chain connects TRBV9 to TRBJ1-1, with a possible D match to TRBD1 (5 bases). V was cut by 3 bases and J by 4 bases, with 13 bases left in between. This CDR3 spans 14 amino acids. Germline CDR1 SGDLS, CDR2 YYNGEE. The CDR3 DNA sequence: TGTGCCAGCAGCGCCGCTGGGGGGGGCACTGAAGCTTTCTTT. As protein: CASSAAGGGTEAFF.

The chain is built from TRBV29-1 and TRBJ2-2; TRBD1 matches at 7 bases. The CDR3 spans 13 residues. V shed 8 bases, J shed 3 bases, and the junction held 6 bases outside the gene matches. CDR1 and CDR2 from the germline V gene are SQVTM and ANQGSEA. The DNA for the CDR3 is TGCAGCAGCCGACAGGGTGACACCGGGGAGCTGTTTTTT. This translates into CSSRQGDTGELFF.

CDR3 region: CASSGIRPGLQALSGANVLTF. DNA of the CDR3: TGTGCCAGCAGCGGCATCCGCCCGGGACTCCAGGCGCTCTCTGGGGCCAACGTCCTGACTTTC. The chain recombines TRBV3-1 (or the pseudogene TRBV3-2) with TRBJ2-6; TRBD2 might be the D (6 bases). Trimming took off 5 bases at V and 0 bases at J, with 26 bases between the two ends. The germline CDR1 and CDR2 sequences are LGHDT and YNNKEL (reference sequence). This CDR3 has 21 amino acids.

The chain joins TRBV18 to TRBJ1-1; D remains unclear. CDR1 and CDR2 from the germline V gene are KGHSH and LQKENI. The CDR3 has 14 amino acids. Trimming took off 4 bases at V and 0 bases at J, with 9 bases between the two ends. The CDR3 nucleotides read TGTGCCAGCTCACAACAGCAAATGAACACTGAAGCTTTCTTT. Amino acids: CASSQQQMNTEAFF.

The chain joins TRBV5-5 to TRBJ1-6; D uncertain. The CDR3 runs to 14 residues. The V gene's germline CDR1 is SGHKS and CDR2 YYEKEE (reference sequence). Trimming took off 0 bases at V and 8 bases at J, with 9 bases between the two ends. The CDR3 DNA reads as TGTGCCAGCAGCTTGGGGCGGCTTGATTCACCCCTCCACTTT. Amino acid sequence: CASSLGRLDSPLHF.

In its sample, this clone was seen a few times. The V call is TRBV12-5, the J call TRBJ2-7, with TRBD2 identical over 8 bases. Germline V gene lookup returns CDR1 LGHNT and CDR2 FRNRAP. The V segment lost 1 base and the J segment 3 bases; nucleotides outside the gene matches: 8. This CDR3 contains 16 residues. The CDR3 DNA is TGTGCTAGTGGTTTGGCTTCGGGGGGGTATGACTACGAGCAGTACTTC. Its protein is CASGLASGGYDYEQYF.

CDR3 region: CASSQGEGQPQHF. Written as DNA, the CDR3 is TGTGCCAGCTCACAGGGCGAAGGGCAGCCCCAGCATTTT. V usage is TRBV12-3 or TRBV12-4 and J usage is TRBJ1-5; weak D call: TRBD1 (6 bases). V lost 8 bases to trimming and J lost 7 bases, with 15 bases between them. The CDR3 extends over 13 amino acids.